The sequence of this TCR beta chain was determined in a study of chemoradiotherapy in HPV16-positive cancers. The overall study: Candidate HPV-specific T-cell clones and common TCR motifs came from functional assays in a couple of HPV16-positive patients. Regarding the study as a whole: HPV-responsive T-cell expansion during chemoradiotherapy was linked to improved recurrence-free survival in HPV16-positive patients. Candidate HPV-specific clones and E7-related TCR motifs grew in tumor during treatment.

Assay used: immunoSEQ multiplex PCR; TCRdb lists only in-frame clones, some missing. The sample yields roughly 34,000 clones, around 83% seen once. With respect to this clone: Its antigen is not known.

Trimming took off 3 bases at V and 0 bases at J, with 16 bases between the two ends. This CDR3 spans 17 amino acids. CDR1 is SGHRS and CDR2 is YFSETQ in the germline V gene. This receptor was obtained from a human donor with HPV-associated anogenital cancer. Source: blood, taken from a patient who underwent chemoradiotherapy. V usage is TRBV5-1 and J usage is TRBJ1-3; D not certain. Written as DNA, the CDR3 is TGCGCCAGCAGCTCCGCCTTTCAGTTTGACTCTGGAAACACCATATATTTT. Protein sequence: CASSSAFQFDSGNTIYF.